This T cell receptor beta chain was recorded in a study of T cells in Graves' hyperthyroidism and ophthalmopathy (dated by TCRdb to between 2018 and 2021). Study-level background: Peripheral blood samples were taken at the time of initial diagnosis, prior to any treatment. To identify distinguishing TCR V-J signatures, a discovery cohort of around 100 patients was used, comprising 40 to 45 with Graves' ophthalmopathy and some 60 with stable Graves' hyperthyroidism. The study also compared thyroid tissue and blood T-cell repertoires from about six Graves' hyperthyroidism patients. An independent validation cohort of under 20 hyperthyroidism patients and over 15 patients who later progressed to ophthalmopathy tested prospective prediction of ophthalmopathy. After blood sampling, hyperthyroidism patients were treated with methimazole at a starting dose of 30 mg daily, and ophthalmopathy patients were treated with high-dose intravenous methylprednisolone. According to the paper, TCR Vbeta CDR3 sequencing was carried out on roughly 130 peripheral blood samples, which came from some 41 ophthalmopathy, around 75 hyperthyroidism and some 17 progressor patients. The roughly 91 discovery patients were randomly divided into training and test sets at a 7:3 ratio.

The full study reports these points: A 13 V-J signature model separated ophthalmopathy from stable hyperthyroidism, with over 85% sensitivity and 81.08% specificity in cross-validation and 80%/75% in testing. Most expanded thyroid clonotypes (frequency above 0.001) were also detected in blood, a finding suggesting that blood repertoires may reflect thyroid immune responses. Sample size was not statistically predetermined, and blinding of investigators to group allocation was not performed. In validation, progression to ophthalmopathy was predicted by the model with around 71% sensitivity and roughly 76% specificity, a median of around 5.9 months before onset.

The TCR beta CDR3 regions were amplified from the RNA transcripts. A first-round RT-PCR of the TCR CDR3 used the HTBI primer set with the Qiagen OneStep RT-PCR kit. Libraries were constructed in a second round of multiplex PCR, after which size selection and purification were performed. The libraries were sequenced on an Illumina HiSeq2000 using paired-end 100 bp reads. The authors' pipeline ran thus. Raw data were processed with SOAPnuke, discarding reads with adapters, uncalled bases, mean Phred below 15, or no exact constant-primer or identifier match. High-quality paired reads were merged with COPE v1.2.5, and unique nucleotide sequences were defined as clonotypes. MiTCR v1.1 was used to align the clonotypes against IMGT TRBV, TRBD and TRBJ reference segments. Analysis was restricted to V-J combinations with a frequency above 0.0001, which covered 99% to 99.2% of repertoires. A TCS score was defined as the ratio between F50 (clonal expansion) and ExV (chaos), using BLOSUM62-based TCRdist between CDR3 peptides within each V-J. Welch's t-statistics and random forest reduced fewer than 600 V-J features to about 13, which were used in a naive Bayes classifier (R e1071). Using fastp at Q25 and MiXCR, TCRdb reprocessed the public reads and kept productive beta chains. Identical CDR3 protein sequences are pooled into one entry, listed with their most common genes and DNA. The V and J calls were determined by TCRdb, not by the authors. This sample is represented by some 740,000 distinct CDR3 sequences; about 15% of them were singletons. The ten largest clonotypes hold roughly a tenth of the sample.

Stable Graves' hyperthyroidism was defined as no progression to ophthalmopathy during 18 months of follow-up. Hyperthyroidism patients were newly diagnosed, with disease duration under 2 months, and aged 18 to 65 years. Any patient with an uncontrolled infection, another autoimmune disease, pregnancy or lactation was excluded. Diagnoses were established on the basis of clinical symptoms, serum thyroxine and TRAb, thyroid ultrasound, and orbital computed tomography. Ficoll-Paque density gradient centrifugation was used to isolate PBMCs from approximately 10 ml of fresh peripheral blood. Total RNA was extracted with Trizol reagent, and quality was checked on an Agilent 2100 Bioanalyzer. Measured from the cysteine to the phenylalanine, the CDR3 is 15 residues long. Here the CDR3 DNA is all that survives: 45 bases in frame from base 1. The germline V gene supplies CDR1 MGHRA and CDR2 YSYEKL. A few counts support this clonotype. Its antigen specificity is not known. Mismatch with germline at one junction end may stem from a read error.

The sequenced sample was blood. This clonotype was sampled from a woman aged 18-29 years with Graves' hyperthyroidism. Recombination linked TRBV4-1 to TRBJ1-5; no D gene call is confident. DNA sequence: TGCGCCAGCAGCCAAGTGGCAAGTCTGAATCGGCCCCAGCATTTT. Translated, it reads CASSQVASLNRPQHF.